The 20 T cell receptor beta chains listed next were all sequenced from one sample in a study of long-term antiretroviral therapy in people with HIV. Survey level was the resolution at which the v3.0 immunoSEQ assay ran. The table came from immunoSEQ multiplex PCR; TCRdb's copy has only in-frame clones and leaves some out. The repertoire holds approximately 3,200 clones, with 88% as singletons. This sample comprised unsorted PBMCs, obtained 0.3 years after starting antiretroviral therapy. Receptors originate from a woman aged 45 to 65 with HIV.

Written as DNA, the CDR3 is TGTGCCAGCAGTTATAGCAGCAGCGGGAGTCAGCCCCAGCATTTT. It is translated as CASSYSSSGSQPQHF. The chain is built from TRBV6-6 and TRBJ1-5; D is uncertain. The V and J ends lost 3 bases and 6 bases respectively, with 15 bases between them. Germline assignment: CDR1 MNHNY and CDR2 SVGAGI (reference sequence). This CDR3 has 15 residues.

V is TRBV7-2 and J is TRBJ1-2; D is uncertain. The CDR3 is 13 residues long. From germline, CDR1 is SGHTA and CDR2 FQGNSA. Trimming left V 1 base short and J 8 bases short, with 11 bases between. DNA of the CDR3: TGTGCCAGCAGCTTAGTTCATGGGGAGGGCTACACCTTC. Protein product: CASSLVHGEGYTF.

J is TRBJ2-1 and V is TRBV30, with TRBD2 identical over 9 bases. From germline, CDR1 is GTSNPN and CDR2 SVGIG (reference sequence). This CDR3 is built from 14 residues. The V and J ends lost 3 bases and 7 bases, in that order; junction bases with no gene match: 7. In nucleotides, the CDR3 is TGTGCCTGGAGGCGGCGGGGGGGCCTTAATGAGCAGTTCTTC. Encoded protein: CAWRRRGGLNEQFF.

This clone has only a few counts. The chain links TRBV5-1 to TRBJ1-2, with D hard to call. Germline loops: CDR1 SGHRS, CDR2 YFSETQ. The CDR3 extends over 14 amino acids. Trimming stripped 5 bases from V and 2 bases from J, with 13 bases between. The CDR3: CASRDDPSNYGYTF. For the CDR3, the DNA is TGCGCCAGCAGAGACGACCCCAGCAACTATGGCTACACCTTC. Full variable domain (rest looked up from reference TRBV5-1 and TRBJ1-2): KAGVTQTPRYLIKTRGQQVTLSCSPISGHRSVSWYQQTPGQGLQFLFEYFSETQRNKGNFPGRFSGRQFSNSRSEMNVSTLELGDSALYLCASRDDPSNYGYTFGSGTRLTVV.

This CDR3 reads CASGPMDRGNYGYTF. CDR3 sequence (DNA): TGTGCCAGCGGCCCGATGGACAGGGGGAACTATGGCTACACCTTC. This chain connects TRBV6-1 to TRBJ1-2; 10 nucleotides line up with TRBD1. After removal of 8 bases from V and 2 bases from J, the junction contained 8 bases not matched to a gene. CDR3 length equals 15 residues. Germline V gives CDR1 MNHNS, CDR2 SASEGT.

The V call is TRBV5-1, the J call TRBJ2-1, with TRBD2 identical over 8 bases. In germline, CDR1 is SGHRS, CDR2 YFSETQ. The CDR3 consists of 15 residues. Trimming at V came to 7 bases and at J to 6 bases, leaving 12 bases not matched to a gene. CDR3 protein: CASLGGAGIRNEQFF. The CDR3 nucleotides read TGCGCCAGCCTCGGGGGGGCAGGGATACGCAATGAGCAGTTCTTC.

The V and J genes are TRBV2 and TRBJ1-5; D is unresolved. Deletions cut 3 bases from V and 0 bases from J, with 3 bases between. Germline values: CDR1 SNHLY, CDR2 FYNNEI. The CDR3 loop spans 13 amino acids. CDR3 sequence reads: CASSENSNQPQHF. The CDR3, as DNA: TGTGCCAGCAGTGAGAATAGCAATCAGCCCCAGCATTTT. Combining the CDR3 with reference TRBV2 and TRBJ1-5 gives the whole variable domain EPEVTQTPSHQVTQMGQEVILRCVPISNHLYFYWYRQILGQKVEFLVSFYNNEISEKSEIFDDQFSVERPDGSNFTLKIRSTKLEDSAMYFCASSENSNQPQHFGDGTRLSIL.

The chain couples TRBV5-4 to TRBJ1-2; the match to TRBD1 covers 8 bases. Germline lookup yields CDR1 SGHNT and CDR2 YYREEE (reference sequence). J was trimmed by 2 bases and V by 4 bases; bases with no gene match: 10. This CDR3 is 16 amino acids long. CDR3 protein: CASSGGTGDSNYGYTF. The CDR3 bases are TGTGCCAGCAGCGGAGGGACAGGAGACTCCAACTATGGCTACACCTTC.

This chain links TRBV5-1 with TRBJ2-3; 9 bases are shared with TRBD2. CDR1 and CDR2 (germline): SGHRS, YFSETQ. The CDR3 runs 18 residues. Unmatched junction bases numbered 12, after V lost 2 bases and J lost 2 bases. Here the CDR3 reads CASSFLSGGPFITDTQYF. The CDR3 bases are TGCGCCAGCAGCTTCCTTAGCGGGGGCCCCTTCATCACAGATACGCAGTATTTT.

The V gene is TRBV19, the J gene TRBJ1-6; D uncertain. This CDR3 region has 13 residues. Germline V CDR1 and CDR2: LNHDA, SQIVND (reference sequence). Trimming removed 4 bases at V and 5 bases at J, with 6 bases between. DNA for the CDR3: TGTGCCAGTAGTAAGCCGAATAATTCACCCCTCCACTTT. Its translation is CASSKPNNSPLHF. The whole variable domain, remainder taken from reference TRBV19 and TRBJ1-6, is DGGITQSPKYLFRKEGQNVTLSCEQNLNHDAMYWYRQDPGQGLRLIYYSQIVNDFQKGDIAEGYSVSREKKESFPLTVTSAQKNPTAFYLCASSKPNNSPLHFGNGTRLTVT.

The table lists this clone with a count of one. The rearrangement uses TRBV9 and TRBJ1-1; D unresolved. Germline V gene lookup returns CDR1 SGDLS and CDR2 YYNGEE. Deletions cut 0 bases from V and 5 bases from J, with 14 bases between. This CDR3 region has 15 residues. CDR3 protein: CASSVVGGPRTEAFF. The DNA for the CDR3 is TGTGCCAGCAGCGTAGTGGGCGGGCCGAGGACTGAAGCTTTCTTT. The full variable domain, completed using reference TRBV9 and TRBJ1-1, is DSGVTQTPKHLITATGQRVTLRCSPRSGDLSVYWYQQSLDQGLQFLIQYYNGEERAKGNILERFSAQQFPDLHSELNLSSLELGDSALYFCASSVVGGPRTEAFFGQGTRLTVV.

This clone showed up just a few times. This chain links TRBV9 with TRBJ1-2, with D possibly matching TRBD1 (5 bases). Trimming removed 4 bases from V and 6 bases from J, with 10 bases in between. Germline-derived CDR1 and CDR2 are SGDLS and YYNGEE. CDR3 size: 12 residues. The CDR3 DNA is TGTGCCAGCAGCTCTAGGGGCGATGGCTACACCTTC. Translating gives CASSSRGDGYTF.

The CDR3 protein is CASSPQGRVREKLFF. The CDR3 coding sequence is TGTGCCAGCAGCCCCCAGGGTCGAGTCCGTGAAAAACTGTTTTTT. The chain has TRBV7-2 and TRBJ1-4, with D possibly TRBD1 on 5 matching bases. The germline V gene has CDR1 SGHTA and CDR2 FQGNSA. V gave up 5 bases and J gave up 7 bases, with 17 bases separating them. The CDR3 runs to 15 residues. The full variable domain, completed using reference TRBV7-2 and TRBJ1-4, is GAGVSQSPSNKVTEKGKDVELRCDPISGHTALYWYRQSLGQGLEFLIYFQGNSAPDKSGLPSDRFSAERTGGSVSTLTIQRTQQEDSAVYLCASSPQGRVREKLFFGSGTQLSVL.

The chain is built from TRBV25-1 and TRBJ2-2; 10 bases fit TRBD1. There are 16 residues in the CDR3. The germline V gene has CDR1 MGHDK and CDR2 SYGVNS. The J segment lost 5 bases and the V segment lost 4 bases, leaving 7 bases of the junction unmatched. DNA of the CDR3: TGTGCCAGCAGTGGTCCCCGGACAGGGGGAACCGGGGAGCTGTTTTTT. It translates to CASSGPRTGGTGELFF.

This chain uses TRBV5-8 with TRBJ2-6, with a tentative D call TRBD1 (7 bases). This CDR3 is built from 17 residues. V was clipped by 4 bases and J by 0 bases, with 14 bases between them. CDR1 is SGHTS and CDR2 is YDEGEE in the germline V gene. The CDR3 DNA reads TGTGCCAGCAGCGCCAGGGGGGCTAGCTCTGGGGCCAACGTCCTGACTTTC. It translates to CASSARGASSGANVLTF.

This rearrangement joins TRBV7-6 to TRBJ2-1, with 8 bases identical to TRBD2. The CDR3 has 14 amino acids. Trimming cost V 4 bases and J 7 bases; bases outside gene matches: 6. The germline V gene has CDR1 SGHVS and CDR2 FNYEAQ. CDR3 coding DNA: TGTGCCAGCAGCTCCGGGACTAGATCTAATGAGCAGTTCTTC. Its translation is CASSSGTRSNEQFF.

This clone was counted a few times. The gene calls are TRBV18 and TRBJ1-5, with 9 bases fitting TRBD1. From germline, CDR1 is KGHSH and CDR2 LQKENI. CDR3 length: 18 amino acids. The J segment lost 2 bases and the V segment lost 3 bases, leaving 11 bases of the junction unmatched. CDR3 sequence: CASSPSVTGGSGNQPQHF. In nucleotides, the CDR3 is TGTGCCAGCTCACCGTCTGTTACAGGGGGCTCAGGCAATCAGCCCCAGCATTTT.

This clone was picked up a small number of times. The chain joins TRBV29-1 to TRBJ1-2; D is perhaps TRBD1 (5 bases). The CDR3 covers 12 residues. The V gene lost 4 bases and the J gene lost 6 bases, with 12 bases spanning the gap. CDR1 and CDR2 from the germline V gene are SQVTM and ANQGSEA. The CDR3 sequence: CSVGRQGDGYTF. CDR3 bases: TGCAGCGTTGGGAGGCAGGGAGATGGCTACACCTTC.

This CDR3 reads CASSVPGQASYEQYF. In nucleotides, the CDR3 is TGTGCCAGCAGTGTGCCAGGACAGGCCTCCTACGAGCAGTACTTC. V gene TRBV2 combines with J gene TRBJ2-7, with 7 bases fitting TRBD1. V was clipped by 4 bases and J by 0 bases; unmatched bases: 6. Germline CDR1 SNHLY, CDR2 FYNNEI. The CDR3 is 15 amino acids. The whole variable domain, filled in from reference TRBV2 and TRBJ2-7, reads EPEVTQTPSHQVTQMGQEVILRCVPISNHLYFYWYRQILGQKVEFLVSFYNNEISEKSEIFDDQFSVERPDGSNFTLKIRSTKLEDSAMYFCASSVPGQASYEQYFGPGTRLTVT.

Details on this clone: Additional DNA sequences in this sample encode the identical CDR3. The V and J genes are TRBV5-1 and TRBJ1-4, with unresolved D. The CDR3 is made up of 15 amino acids. The germline gives CDR1 SGHRS, CDR2 YFSETQ. The germline V and J ends were trimmed by 4 bases and 0 bases, with 10 bases remaining between them. Here the CDR3 DNA reads TGCGCCAGCAGCCCGTGGACGGCAACTAATGAAAAACTGTTTTTT. This codes for CASSPWTATNEKLFF.